These 31 T cell receptor beta chains were sequenced from one sample in a study of neurological immune-mediated disorders (dated by TCRdb to about 2019). Library creation used 5' RACE. Data came from an Illumina HiSeq 2500. TCRdb applied fastp at Q25 and MiXCR to the public reads, then kept only in-frame beta chains. For every CDR3 protein sequence, its rows merge into one entry that carries the most common genes and DNA. This sample is represented by tens of thousands of distinct CDR3 sequences; roughly a quarter of them were singletons. The top ten clonotypes cover roughly 25% of the sample. The sample consisted of PBMCs. The receptors were gathered from a woman between 70 and 85 years old in good health.

This clonotype was seen ten or more times. The V call is TRBV7-8, the J call TRBJ2-2; TRBD1 might be the D (6 bases). V was cut by 5 bases and J by 4 bases, with 17 bases left in between. The CDR3 extends over 16 amino acids. In germline, CDR1 is SGHVS, CDR2 FQNEAQ. DNA of the CDR3: TGTGCCAGCAGCCTAGGGAACAGGGTTCGCACCGGGGAGCTGTTTTTT. Its protein is CASSLGNRVRTGELFF. The full variable domain, its missing parts supplied by reference TRBV7-8 and TRBJ2-2, is GAGVSQSPRYKVAKRGQDVALRCDPISGHVSLFWYQQALGQGPEFLTYFQNEAQLDKSGLPSDRFFAERPEGSVSTLKIQRTQQEDSAVYLCASSLGNRVRTGELFFGEGSRLTVL.

The chain joins TRBV12-3 or TRBV12-4 to TRBJ2-1; a possible D gene is TRBD1 (7 bases). The length of the CDR3 is 14 residues. Trimming took off 6 bases at V and 8 bases at J, with 17 bases between the two ends. Here the CDR3 reads CASRPDRRGDEQFF. Here the CDR3 DNA reads TGTGCCAGCAGACCGGACAGGAGGGGGGATGAGCAGTTCTTC.

This clonotype was seen ten or more times. This chain connects TRBV5-1 to TRBJ1-2; D may be TRBD1 (5 bases). Germline V lookup: CDR1 SGHRS, CDR2 YFSETQ. The CDR3 covers 12 residues. V was clipped by 0 bases and J by 8 bases, with 8 bases between them. The CDR3 DNA follows: TGCGCCAGCAGCTTGGAGGGGCGAGGCTACACCTTC. Its protein product is CASSLEGRGYTF.

This clonotype has a handful of counts. The junction differs from germline at one of its ends, possibly a read error. This rearrangement joins TRBV2 to TRBJ2-5, with D uncertain. The CDR3 runs 13 residues. Germline CDR1 and CDR2: SNHLY and FYNNEI. The CDR3, as DNA: TGTGCCAGCAGTGAAGATCACAAAGATACCCAGTACTTC. It is translated as CASSEDHKDTQYF. The entire variable domain, with the rest obtained from reference TRBV2 and TRBJ2-5, is as follows: EPEVTQTPSHQVTQMGQEVILRCVPISNHLYFYWYRQILGQKVEFLVSFYNNEISEKSEIFDDQFSVERPDGSNFTLKIRSTKLEDSAMYFCASSEDHKDTQYFGPGTRLLVL.

Notes on this clonotype: This may be a read error, as it is one base from a much larger clone. This likely comes from a read error, as the CDR3 has no conserved phenylalanine or tryptophan at its end. The chain joins TRBV5-1 to TRBJ2-7, with 7 nucleotides matching TRBD1. Germline V gene lookup returns CDR1 SGHRS and CDR2 YFSETQ. V trimming: 2 bases; J trimming: 1 base; junction bases outside the gene matches: 0. CDR3 length equals 13 residues. The CDR3 coding sequence is TGCGCCAGCAGCTTACAGGGGTCCTACGAGCAGTACTGC. This encodes CASSLQGSYEQYC.

At least ten counts were recorded for this clonotype. This chain uses TRBV6-5 with TRBJ1-5; 7 bases line up with TRBD1. CDR1 and CDR2 from the germline V gene are MNHEY and SVGAGI. This CDR3 has 16 amino acids. V gave up 0 bases and J gave up 5 bases; unmatched junction bases: 7. This chain's CDR3 is CASSYSADRPDQPQHF. DNA for the CDR3: TGTGCCAGCAGTTACTCAGCGGACAGGCCGGATCAGCCCCAGCATTTT.

V gene TRBV7-8 combines with J gene TRBJ1-2; 7 nucleotides align to TRBD1. CDR3 length: 16 residues. V lost 4 bases, J lost 4 bases, and 12 bases stayed unmatched. Germline lookup yields CDR1 SGHVS and CDR2 FQNEAQ. CDR3 protein: CASSSLGQGTVYGYTF. CDR3 DNA: TGTGCCAGCAGCTCCCTAGGTCAAGGGACAGTCTATGGCTACACCTTC.

This clonotype showed up many times. The chain uses TRBV5-1 and TRBJ1-4; D ambiguous. CDR1 and CDR2 (germline): SGHRS, YFSETQ. V dropped 0 bases and J dropped 2 bases, with 11 bases sitting between them. The CDR3 has 16 residues. CDR3 bases: TGCGCCAGCAGCTTGGCCTCGCCCGGGACTAATGAAAAACTGTTTTTT. Translation gives CASSLASPGTNEKLFF.

This clonotype was found many times. The chain combines TRBV20-1 with TRBJ1-1; no definite D call. The CDR3 is 13 amino acids. Germline lookup yields CDR1 DFQATT and CDR2 SNEGSKA (reference sequence). The V end was cut by 7 bases, the J end by 6 bases, with 18 bases between. The CDR3 region has the DNA TGCAGTGTAGGAAGCCCGTTTTGGCCTGAAGCTTTCTTT. As protein: CSVGSPFWPEAFF.

There are a few counts of this clonotype. The chain has TRBV21-1 and TRBJ2-7; the table's D call, TRBD1, has no DNA check behind it. TRBV21-1 is labeled a pseudogene. The CDR3 consists of 14 residues. CDR3 region: CASSKALFPSEQYF. Written as DNA, the CDR3 is TGTGCCAGCAGCAAAGCGCTTTTCCCGTCCGAGCAGTACTTC.

In this sample, this clonotype turned up many times. The chain carries TRBV5-1 and TRBJ2-3, with 10 bases aligning to TRBD2. The CDR3 runs to 15 residues. The germline gives CDR1 SGHRS, CDR2 YFSETQ. V gave up 3 bases and J gave up 0 bases; unmatched junction bases: 1. The CDR3 here is CASSSSGSSTDTQYF. CDR3 DNA sequence: TGCGCCAGCAGCTCTAGCGGGAGCAGCACAGATACGCAGTATTTT.

V and J are TRBV6-2 or TRBV6-3 and TRBJ2-1, with D perhaps TRBD1 or TRBD2 (7 bases each). V lost 8 bases, J lost 2 bases, and 31 bases lay in between. The CDR3 extends over 20 amino acids. Germline CDR1 is MNHEY and CDR2 is SVGEGT. The CDR3 bases are TGTGCCAGCCGCCCTGTGGCCCGGGACAGAAAGCGGGAAGCCTACAATGAGCAGTTCTTC. This codes for CASRPVARDRKREAYNEQFF.

V is TRBV7-2 and J is TRBJ2-2; a possible D gene is TRBD1 (6 bases). The CDR3 extends over 16 amino acids. Germline V CDR1 and CDR2: SGHTA, FQGNSA. V lost 0 bases and J 1 base, leaving 9 bases between the germline ends. CDR3 protein: CASSLAGTRNTGELFF. In DNA, the CDR3 is TGTGCCAGCAGCTTAGCTGGGACAAGGAACACCGGGGAGCTGTTTTTT.

The V and J genes are TRBV10-3 and TRBJ2-7; D might be TRBD2 (6 bases). The V end lost 9 bases, the J end lost 3 bases, and 12 bases lay between the germline ends. This CDR3 is 12 amino acids long. Germline loops: CDR1 ENHRY, CDR2 SYGVKD. The CDR3 sequence: CAIPWGDYEQYF. The CDR3 nucleotides are TGTGCCATTCCCTGGGGGGACTACGAGCAGTACTTC.

This clonotype has a count of ten or more. The chain combines TRBV5-1 with TRBJ2-1, with 9 bases lining up with TRBD2. This CDR3 comprises 16 residues. V shed 4 bases and J 10 bases; nucleotides not matched to a gene: 15. CDR1 SGHRS and CDR2 YFSETQ come from the germline V gene. The CDR3 DNA follows: TGCGCCAGCAGCGCCGAGGGCGCGGGAGGGCCTTGGGAGCAGTTCTTC. Translation gives CASSAEGAGGPWEQFF.

This clonotype appeared many times. The chain links TRBV4-2 to TRBJ2-1; TRBD2 aligns across 13 bases. The junction had 9 bases not matched to a gene; V was cut back by 8 bases and J by 2 bases. CDR3 size: 17 residues. In germline, CDR1 is LGHNA, CDR2 YNFKEQ. This chain's CDR3 is CASGLAGVITPYNEQFF. DNA of the CDR3: TGTGCCAGCGGACTAGCGGGAGTAATAACGCCCTACAATGAGCAGTTCTTC.

Turning to this clonotype: A read error is possible here, since a much larger clone lies one base away. The chain couples TRBV12-3 or TRBV12-4 to TRBJ2-5; 8 nucleotides match TRBD1. The CDR3 has 15 amino acids. V shed 7 bases and J 5 bases; nucleotides not matched to a gene: 12. The CDR3 bases are TGTGCCAGCACCCTAGTGGACAGGGAGGTCGAGACCCAGTACTTC. It codes for CASTLVDREVETQYF.

This clonotype appeared many times. The genes are TRBV11-2 and TRBJ1-6, with D uncertain. Germline CDR1 and CDR2: SGHAT and FQNNGV. Trimming stripped 5 bases from V and 7 bases from J, with 21 bases between. The CDR3 covers 17 residues. The CDR3 bases are TGTGCCAGCAGCCCTCCCTGGGGAGGACCCCAAAATTCACCCCTCCACTTT. Protein product: CASSPPWGGPQNSPLHF.

The rearrangement uses TRBV5-1 and TRBJ2-1; 14 bases are shared with TRBD2. The J segment lost 4 bases and the V segment lost 3 bases, leaving 9 bases of the junction unmatched. CDR3 size: 18 residues. CDR1 SGHRS and CDR2 YFSETQ come from the germline V gene. The CDR3 DNA reads TGCGCCAGCAGCTCACCGACTAGCGGGGGGGGCTTTTACAATGAGCAGTTCTTC. This sequence encodes CASSSPTSGGGFYNEQFF.

This clonotype was observed many times. This rearrangement joins TRBV4-3 to TRBJ2-3, with TRBD1 identical over 7 bases. The CDR3 length is 16 residues. Germline V gives CDR1 LGHNA, CDR2 YSLEER. The V gene end was trimmed by 1 base and the J gene end by 1 base; junction bases not matched to a gene: 5. The CDR3 DNA reads TGCGCCAGCAGCCAAGCCCCGCAGGGGGGCACAGATACGCAGTATTTT. It yields the protein CASSQAPQGGTDTQYF.

This clonotype showed up many times. The chain is built from TRBV5-1 and TRBJ2-7, with D possibly being TRBD1 (5 bases). Between the trimmed V and J ends, which lost 0 bases and 5 bases, there was a span of 12 bases. The germline V gene has CDR1 SGHRS and CDR2 YFSETQ. The CDR3 totals 14 residues. The CDR3 spells CASSLASDSDEQYF. CDR3 nucleotides: TGCGCCAGCAGCTTGGCCTCAGACAGCGACGAGCAGTACTTC.

This clonotype came up many times. The chain links TRBV24-1 to TRBJ2-2; maybe TRBD2 (6 bases). CDR3 size: 16 residues. V was shortened by 2 bases and J by 4 bases, with 13 bases between the two germline ends. Germline values: CDR1 KGHDR, CDR2 SFDVKD. The CDR3 spells CATSDWSGVATGELFF. The CDR3 DNA reads TGTGCCACCAGTGATTGGTCGGGGGTTGCCACCGGGGAGCTGTTTTTT.

This clonotype was picked up many times. The V and J genes are TRBV5-1 and TRBJ1-3; possible D gene TRBD1, 5 bases. V gave up 0 bases and J gave up 0 bases, with 10 bases separating them. The germline gives CDR1 SGHRS, CDR2 YFSETQ. The CDR3 totals 16 residues. The CDR3 protein is CASSLGDASSGNTIYF. DNA for the CDR3: TGCGCCAGCAGCTTGGGGGACGCCAGCTCTGGAAACACCATATATTTT.

This clonotype was seen ten or more times. CDR3 bases: TGTGCCAGCAGTTTACGGCACGAATTATCACGGCATTTT. This codes for CASSLRHELSRHF. This chain connects TRBV12-3 or TRBV12-4 to TRBJ1-5, with D unclear. Trimming stripped 2 bases from V and 15 bases from J, with 17 bases between. This CDR3 spans 13 amino acids.

The sample holds many counts of this clonotype. V is TRBV10-3 and J is TRBJ1-2, with D hard to call. The V gene's germline CDR1 is ENHRY and CDR2 SYGVKD. V was trimmed by 10 bases and J by 4 bases, leaving 25 bases between them. This CDR3 spans 16 amino acids. The CDR3 protein is CATSRGGPSTSYGYTF. CDR3 in DNA: TGTGCCACCTCCCGAGGAGGACCCTCCACTAGCTATGGCTACACCTTC.

The chain carries TRBV7-8 and TRBJ2-1; D is unresolved. The CDR3 totals 15 residues. Germline CDR1 reads SGHVS; CDR2 reads FQNEAQ. V gave up 6 bases and J gave up 0 bases, with 12 bases separating them. CDR3 amino acids: CASRFGISSYNEQFF. CDR3 DNA sequence: TGTGCCAGCAGATTTGGGATAAGCTCCTACAATGAGCAGTTCTTC.

This clonotype has ten or more counts. The rearrangement joins TRBV4-3 to TRBJ2-6, with 9 positions matching TRBD1. In germline, CDR1 is LGHNA, CDR2 YSLEER. Losses at the gene ends were 5 bases for V and 0 bases for J; bases not matched to a gene: 11. The CDR3 contains 19 residues. Here the CDR3 DNA reads TGCGCCAGCAGCGGCCGGGACAGGGACAGGAGCTCTGGGGCCAACGTCCTGACTTTC. Translating gives CASSGRDRDRSSGANVLTF.

Worth noting for this clonotype: The junction departs from the called germline gene at one end, perhaps through a read error. The chain recombines TRBV7-2 with TRBJ2-7, with 9 bases that match TRBD1. CDR1 and CDR2 (germline): SGHTA, FQGNSA. The CDR3 consists of 15 residues. CDR3 sequence (DNA): TGTGCCAGCAGCTTGGGGACAGGGATCTCCCACGAGCAGTACTTC. Residues: CASSLGTGISHEQYF.

This clonotype was detected many times. The rearrangement links TRBV21-1 to TRBJ2-2; TRBD1 reflects the table's D call only, with no check against the DNA. TRBV21-1 is noted as a pseudogene. There are 19 residues in the CDR3. The CDR3 DNA reads as TGTGCCAGCAGCAAAAAAAAAAAGACCGGGACAGGGGACACCGGGGAGCTGTTTTTT. It codes for CASSKKKKTGTGDTGELFF.

In its sample, this clonotype was seen a few times. This chain links TRBV7-2 with TRBJ2-3; TRBD2 matches 7 bases. The CDR3 is 14 residues long. The germline CDR1 and CDR2 sequences are SGHTA and FQGNSA. V shed 3 bases and J 1 base; nucleotides not matched to a gene: 1. CDR3 loop: CASSFTSGTDTQYF. Written as DNA, the CDR3 is TGTGCCAGCAGCTTTACTAGCGGCACAGATACGCAGTATTTT.

V is TRBV2 and J is TRBJ1-6; D is uncertain. Germline V gene lookup returns CDR1 SNHLY and CDR2 FYNNEI. Trimming shortened V by 5 bases and J by 10 bases, and 18 bases separated the two germline ends. The CDR3 has 15 amino acids. The chain's CDR3 is CASSQGDALNSPLHF. CDR3 DNA: TGTGCCAGCAGTCAAGGTGATGCCCTAAACTCACCCCTCCACTTT.